These T cell receptor beta chains were read from a single sample in a study of human T cells and chemical hapten exposure. TCRdb itself ran the 5' RACE reads through MiXCR, one entry per CDR3 protein. This sample has 110,000 or so distinct CDR3 sequences, with approximately 20% found just once. These receptors were collected from a human donor in good health. Both conserved end residues are part of each CDR3. The order of the fields is V gene, clone size, CDR3 length, D gene, J gene, CDR3 DNA, CDR3 protein. D genes are given only for firm matches. Not all rows give a size; the values are once, few, many and, for expanded clones, a class.

>TRBV29-1|NA|16|TRBD1|TRBJ1-2
TGCAGCGTTGACTCCGGGACAGGGAGGGTAGGCTATGGCTACACCTTC
CSVDSGTGRVGYGYTF
>TRBV29-1|few|15|TRBD1|TRBJ2-2
TGCAGCGGGAAATATGGGACAGGGGAAATCGGGGAGCTGTTTTTT
CSGKYGTGEIGELFF
>TRBV13|few|13|NA|TRBJ2-7
TGTGCCAGCAGCTTAGCAGGATGGTACGAGCAGTACTTC
CASSLAGWYEQYF
>TRBV28|few|14|NA|TRBJ2-1
TGTGCCAGCAGTTTAGGAGTCGTCGGGGGTGAGCAGTTCTTC
CASSLGVVGGEQFF
>TRBV29-1|NA|11|NA|TRBJ1-1
TGCAGCGTTGAAGTACGGTATGAAGCTTTCTTT
CSVEVRYEAFF
>TRBV28|NA|13|NA|TRBJ1-2
TGTGCCAGCAGTCCTCCCCGGGACTATGGCTACACCTTC
CASSPPRDYGYTF
>TRBV19|NA|13|NA|TRBJ1-5
TGTGCCACTTCCGACAGGCGTTATCAGCCCCAGCATTTT
CATSDRRYQPQHF
>TRBV27|NA|13|NA|TRBJ1-1
TGTGCCAGCAGTGCAACACGGAACACTGAAGCTTTCTTT
CASSATRNTEAFF
>TRBV5-4|few|13|NA|TRBJ1-2
TGTGCCAGCAGCCTCCAGGGGAGCGATGGCTACACCTTC
CASSLQGSDGYTF
>TRBV20-1|few|14|TRBD1|TRBJ1-5
TGCAGTGCTAGAGCCGGGACAGGCCAGAAGCCCCAGCATTTT
CSARAGTGQKPQHF
>TRBV9|NA|16|NA|TRBJ1-1
TGTGCCAGCAGCCCCCAACCACAAGGAATGAACACTGAAGCTTTCTTT
CASSPQPQGMNTEAFF
>TRBV6-5|NA|14|NA|TRBJ1-4
TGTGCCAGCAGCCTAAAAGCAACTAATGAAAAACTGTTTTTT
CASSLKATNEKLFF
>TRBV15|many|13|TRBD1|TRBJ1-1
TGTGCCACCAGCAGAGACGACGGGACAGCGGCTTTCTTT
CATSRDDGTAAFF
>TRBV5-1|NA|13|TRBD1|TRBJ2-7
TGCGCCAGCAGCGTAGGGACAGCCTACGAGCAGTACTTC
CASSVGTAYEQYF
>TRBV6-5|NA|13|TRBD1|TRBJ2-7
TGTGCCAGCAGCCGCGACAGGGGAGGCCAGCAGTACTTC
CASSRDRGGQQYF
>TRBV6-6|NA|13|NA|TRBJ2-7
TGTGCCAGCAGTAAGACAGAATCCTACGAGCAGTACTTC
CASSKTESYEQYF
>TRBV28|NA|15|NA|TRBJ2-1
TGTGCCAGCAGCCCCGGGGGTACAGGGAACAATGAGCAGTTCTTC
CASSPGGTGNNEQFF
>TRBV20-1|NA|13|NA|TRBJ1-2
TGCAGTGCGGAAGGGCGGACTAACTATGGCTACACCTTC
CSAEGRTNYGYTF
>TRBV12-3/TRBV12-4|NA|14|TRBD2|TRBJ2-7
TGTGCCAGCAGTCGACTAGCGGAGACCTACGAGCAGTACTTC
CASSRLAETYEQYF
>TRBV7-2|few|17|NA|TRBJ2-3
TGTGCCAGCAACAATGGATGGTCGGGACCTTACCCGGATACGCAGTATTTT
CASNNGWSGPYPDTQYF
>TRBV12-3/TRBV12-4|few|15|TRBD1|TRBJ1-5
TGTGCCAGCAGGTTGACAGGGGGAGGCAATCAGCCCCAGCATTTT
CASRLTGGGNQPQHF
>TRBV28|NA|15|NA|TRBJ1-4
TGTGCCAGCAGTTTTCGGGGGGCGACTAATGAAAAACTGTTTTTT
CASSFRGATNEKLFF
>TRBV6-1|NA|16|TRBD1|TRBJ2-6
TGTGCCAGCAGTTTTCAGGGGGCGTCCGGGGCCAACGTCCTGACTTTC
CASSFQGASGANVLTF
>TRBV7-8|many|15|TRBD2|TRBJ2-3
TGTGCCAGCAGCTTAGCGGGAGGGACCACAGATACGCAGTATTTT
CASSLAGGTTDTQYF
>TRBV18|NA|18|NA|TRBJ1-1
TGTGCCAGCTCAACGAAAGGGGGAAGCGGGTACGGGAACACTGAAGCTTTCTTT
CASSTKGGSGYGNTEAFF
>TRBV5-5|NA|16|TRBD1|TRBJ2-4
TGTGCCAGCAGCTTGGCCGGGACAGGGAGGTTAGACATTCAGTACTTC
CASSLAGTGRLDIQYF
>TRBV4-1|NA|14|NA|TRBJ2-3
TGCGCCAGCAGCTTCCGGGCCGGGGTAGATACGCAGTATTTT
CASSFRAGVDTQYF
>TRBV20-1|once|16|TRBD1|TRBJ2-6
TGCAGTGCTAAAAGACAGGGGGCGGCTGGGGCCAACGTCCTGACTTTC
CSAKRQGAAGANVLTF
>TRBV27|NA|15|TRBD1|TRBJ1-1
TGTGCCAGCAGTTTATTTGCAGGGGGACGGACTGAAGCTTTCTTT
CASSLFAGGRTEAFF
>TRBV2|NA|13|NA|TRBJ1-1
TGTGCCAGCATACGGGACCTGAACACTGAAGCTTTCTTT
CASIRDLNTEAFF
>TRBV4-2|few|16|NA|TRBJ1-5
TGTGCCAGCAGCCAAGAGCCACGGGGGGGCAATCAGCCCCAGCATTTT
CASSQEPRGGNQPQHF
>TRBV6-5|few|17|TRBD2|TRBJ2-2
TGTGCCAGCAGTGCCTCTAGCGGGAGGGCCCAGGCCGGGGAGCTGTTTTTT
CASSASSGRAQAGELFF
>TRBV3-1|few|14|NA|TRBJ1-4
TGTGCCAGCAGCTCGGGAGTCCCGAATGAAAAACTGTTTTTT
CASSSGVPNEKLFF
>TRBV25-1|few|14|NA|TRBJ2-3
TGTGCCAGCAGACCTGTAGGGGCTTTAGATACGCAGTATTTT
CASRPVGALDTQYF
>TRBV9|NA|15|NA|TRBJ2-7
TGTGCCAGCAGCGTAGAGGGCGGGAAGATCTACGAGCAGTACTTC
CASSVEGGKIYEQYF
>TRBV28|NA|13|TRBD2|TRBJ2-7
TGTGCCAGCAAGTCCGCGGGAGTCTACGAGCAGTACTTC
CASKSAGVYEQYF
>TRBV5-1|NA|18|TRBD2|TRBJ2-7
TGCGCCAGCAGCTTGGCGGAAGTTACTAGCGGGAGGGCCACCGAGCAGTACTTC
CASSLAEVTSGRATEQYF
>TRBV6-5|NA|15|TRBD2|TRBJ2-5
TGTGCCAGCAGTTACGCGGGAGACCTCGGGGGGACCCAGTACTTC
CASSYAGDLGGTQYF
>TRBV5-1|few|17|TRBD2|TRBJ2-1
TGCGCCAGCAGCTTGGGACTAGCGGGCCCCAGGGCCGATGAGCAGTTCTTC
CASSLGLAGPRADEQFF
>TRBV11-2|few|16|NA|TRBJ1-1
TGTGCCAGCAGCTTAGTTCGAGGGGAGGGTTATACTGAAGCTTTCTTT
CASSLVRGEGYTEAFF
>TRBV6-5|NA|15|TRBD1|TRBJ2-7
TGTGCCAGCAGCCCCGGACAGGGGACCTCTACTGGGCAGTACTTC
CASSPGQGTSTGQYF
>TRBV28|few|14|NA|TRBJ2-7
TGTGCCAGCAGTTCCCCGGCCCTCTCCTACGAGCAGTACTTC
CASSSPALSYEQYF
>TRBV5-6|few|14|NA|TRBJ2-4
TGTGCCAGCAGCTTGGGCCTAGCCAAAAACATTCAGTACTTC
CASSLGLAKNIQYF
>TRBV12-3/TRBV12-4|NA|15|NA|TRBJ2-2
TGTGCCAGCAGTTTTGTAGGGCCGGACACCGGGGAGCTGTTTTTT
CASSFVGPDTGELFF
>TRBV27|NA|15|TRBD2|TRBJ2-2
TGTGCCAGCAGTAGTCCAGCGGGAGTGTCTGGGGAGCTGTTTTTT
CASSSPAGVSGELFF
>TRBV5-5|NA|14|TRBD1|TRBJ2-7
TGTGCCAGCAGCTACCGGGACAGGGACTTCGAGCAGTACTTC
CASSYRDRDFEQYF
>TRBV13|NA|14|NA|TRBJ2-7
TGTGCCAGCAGCCCCCGTCCCGAGGCCTACGAGCAGTACTTC
CASSPRPEAYEQYF
>TRBV4-1|NA|15|NA|TRBJ1-1
TGCGCCAGCAGCCAAGGGGATGGTGGCGTCACTGAAGCTTTCTTT
CASSQGDGGVTEAFF
>TRBV6-6|NA|15|NA|TRBJ2-7
TGTGCCAGCAGTTACTCGAGCGGCGGACAGCACGAGCAGTACTTC
CASSYSSGGQHEQYF
>TRBV29-1|NA|14|NA|TRBJ2-5
TGCAGCGTTGAAGATTCGGTGTACCAAGAGACCCAGTACTTC
CSVEDSVYQETQYF
>TRBV27|NA|15|NA|TRBJ1-5
TGTGCCAGGGGGATGAGGGGAGGAAGGGGTCAGCCCCAGCATTTT
CARGMRGGRGQPQHF
>TRBV12-5|NA|16|NA|TRBJ2-7
TGTGCTATCAGTATCAACGGGGGAACGGGGGTATACGAGCAGTACTTC
CAISINGGTGVYEQYF